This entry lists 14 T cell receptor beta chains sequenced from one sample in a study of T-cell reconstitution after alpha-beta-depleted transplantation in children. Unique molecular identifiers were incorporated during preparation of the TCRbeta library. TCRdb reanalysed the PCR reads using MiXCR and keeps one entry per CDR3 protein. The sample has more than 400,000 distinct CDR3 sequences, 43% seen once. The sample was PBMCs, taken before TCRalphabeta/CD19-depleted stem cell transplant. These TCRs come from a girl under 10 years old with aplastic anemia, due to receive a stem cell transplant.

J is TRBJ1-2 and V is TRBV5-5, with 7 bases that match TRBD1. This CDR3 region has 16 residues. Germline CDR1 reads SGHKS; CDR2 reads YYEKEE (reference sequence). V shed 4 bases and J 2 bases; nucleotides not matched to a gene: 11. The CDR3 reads CASSRIRQGGNYGYTF. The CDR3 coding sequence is TGTGCCAGCAGCCGAATTCGACAGGGAGGCAACTATGGCTACACCTTC.

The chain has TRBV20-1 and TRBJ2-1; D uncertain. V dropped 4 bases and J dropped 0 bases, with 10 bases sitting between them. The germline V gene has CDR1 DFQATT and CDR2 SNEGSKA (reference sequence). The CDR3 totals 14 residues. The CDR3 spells CSAKDESSYNEQFF. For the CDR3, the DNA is TGCAGTGCTAAAGACGAGAGCTCCTACAATGAGCAGTTCTTC.

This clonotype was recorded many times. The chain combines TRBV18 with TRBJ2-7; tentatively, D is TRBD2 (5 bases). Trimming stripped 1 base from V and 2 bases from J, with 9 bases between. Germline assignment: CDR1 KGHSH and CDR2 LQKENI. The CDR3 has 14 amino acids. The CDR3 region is CASSPLSEAYEQYF. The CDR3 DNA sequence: TGTGCCAGCTCACCACTCTCGGAGGCCTACGAGCAGTACTTC.

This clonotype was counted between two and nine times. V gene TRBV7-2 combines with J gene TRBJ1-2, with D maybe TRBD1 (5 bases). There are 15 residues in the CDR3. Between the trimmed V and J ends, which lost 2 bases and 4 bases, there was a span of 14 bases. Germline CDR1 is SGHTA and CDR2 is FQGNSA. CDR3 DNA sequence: TGTGCCAGCAGCTTAATCGCAGGGATGAGCTATGGCTACACCTTC. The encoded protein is CASSLIAGMSYGYTF.

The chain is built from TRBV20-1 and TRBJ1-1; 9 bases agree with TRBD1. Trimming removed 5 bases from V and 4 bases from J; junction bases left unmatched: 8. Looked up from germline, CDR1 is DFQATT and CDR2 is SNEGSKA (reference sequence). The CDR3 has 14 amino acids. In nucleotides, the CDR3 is TGCAGTGCTCCTCAACAGGGGGCGGTCACTGAAGCTTTCTTT. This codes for CSAPQQGAVTEAFF.

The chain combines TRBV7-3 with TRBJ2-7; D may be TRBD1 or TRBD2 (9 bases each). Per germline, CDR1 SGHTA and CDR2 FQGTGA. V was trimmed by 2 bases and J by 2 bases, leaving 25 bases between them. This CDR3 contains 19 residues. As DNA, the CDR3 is TGTGCCAGCAGCTTACTAGCGGGAACAGGGGGCGCGAAGACCTACGAGCAGTACTTC. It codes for CASSLLAGTGGAKTYEQYF.

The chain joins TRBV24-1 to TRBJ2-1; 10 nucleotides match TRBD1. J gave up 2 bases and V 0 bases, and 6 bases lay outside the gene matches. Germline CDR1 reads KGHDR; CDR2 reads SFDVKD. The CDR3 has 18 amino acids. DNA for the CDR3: TGTGCCACCAGTGATTTGCACACCGGGACAGGGGCCTACAATGAGCAGTTCTTC. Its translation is CATSDLHTGTGAYNEQFF.

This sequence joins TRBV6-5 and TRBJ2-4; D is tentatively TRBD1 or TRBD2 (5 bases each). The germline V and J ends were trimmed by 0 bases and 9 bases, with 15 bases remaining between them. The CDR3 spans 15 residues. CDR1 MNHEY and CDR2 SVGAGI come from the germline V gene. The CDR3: CASSYSLQRGGIQYF. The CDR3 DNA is TGTGCCAGCAGTTACTCATTACAGAGGGGTGGCATTCAGTACTTC.

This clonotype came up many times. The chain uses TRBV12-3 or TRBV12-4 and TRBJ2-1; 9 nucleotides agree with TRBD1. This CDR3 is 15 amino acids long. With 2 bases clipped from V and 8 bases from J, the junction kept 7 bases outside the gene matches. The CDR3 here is CASSLLGQGFDEQFF. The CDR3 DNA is TGTGCCAGCAGTTTACTGGGACAGGGCTTCGATGAGCAGTTCTTC.

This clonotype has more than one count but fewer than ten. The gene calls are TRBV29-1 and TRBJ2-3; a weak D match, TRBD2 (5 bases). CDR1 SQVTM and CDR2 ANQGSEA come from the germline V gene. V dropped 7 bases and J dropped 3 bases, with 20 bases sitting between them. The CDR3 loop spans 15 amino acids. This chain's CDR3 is CSACKVGEGTDTQYF. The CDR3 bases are TGCAGCGCATGCAAGGTCGGGGAAGGAACAGATACGCAGTATTTT.

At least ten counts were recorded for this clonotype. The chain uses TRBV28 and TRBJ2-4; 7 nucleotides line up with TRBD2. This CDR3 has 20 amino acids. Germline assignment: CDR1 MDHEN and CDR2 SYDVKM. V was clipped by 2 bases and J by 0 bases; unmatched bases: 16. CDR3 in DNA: TGTGCCAGCAGTTTAGGTCTGGTGTCTAGCGGATATTTAGCCAAAAACATTCAGTACTTC. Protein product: CASSLGLVSSGYLAKNIQYF.

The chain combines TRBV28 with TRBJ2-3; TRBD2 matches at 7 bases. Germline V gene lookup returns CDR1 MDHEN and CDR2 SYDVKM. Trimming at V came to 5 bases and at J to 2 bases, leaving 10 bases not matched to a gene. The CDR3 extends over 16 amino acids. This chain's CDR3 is CASSLSQRDPTDTQYF. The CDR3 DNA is TGTGCCAGCAGTCTCTCCCAGCGGGACCCCACAGATACGCAGTATTTT.

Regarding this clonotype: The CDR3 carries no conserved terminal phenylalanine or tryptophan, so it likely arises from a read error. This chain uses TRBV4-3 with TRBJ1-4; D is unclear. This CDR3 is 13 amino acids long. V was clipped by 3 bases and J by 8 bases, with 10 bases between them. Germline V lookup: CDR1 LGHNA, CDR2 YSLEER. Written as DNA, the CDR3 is TGCGCCAGCAGCCACGTCGCGAGGGAAAAACTGTTTTCT. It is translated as CASSHVAREKLFS.

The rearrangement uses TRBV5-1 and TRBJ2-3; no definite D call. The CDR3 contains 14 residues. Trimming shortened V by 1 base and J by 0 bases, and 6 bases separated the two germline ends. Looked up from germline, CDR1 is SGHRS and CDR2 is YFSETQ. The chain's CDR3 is CASSLMTSTDTQYF. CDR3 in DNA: TGCGCCAGCAGCTTGATGACCAGCACAGATACGCAGTATTTT.